These 26 T cell receptor beta chains were sequenced from one sample in a study of shared clonotypes between healthy human individuals. Clones were read by immunoSEQ multiplex PCR, and TCRdb kept only the in-frame ones, dropping some. Of 2.3 million or so clones in the sample, approximately 95% were seen once. Material: naive CD4+ T cells from PBMCs. Subset noted: CD45RA+ positively selected. These receptors all come from a man aged 18 to 29 in good health. Some clones in this sample may be carry-over from other donors' samples.

DNA of the CDR3: TGTGCCAGCAGCCCAGGAGAGAATCAGCCCCAGCATTTT. Amino acid sequence: CASSPGENQPQHF. This chain joins TRBV7-2 and TRBJ1-5; D gene uncertain. CDR3 size: 13 residues. Trimming took 5 bases from V and 4 from J, leaving 9 bases between them. Germline V gene lookup returns CDR1 SGHTA and CDR2 FQGNSA.

This chain links TRBV7-6 with TRBJ2-1; D gene uncertain. Germline CDR1 reads SGHVS; CDR2 reads FNYEAQ. This CDR3 comprises 14 residues. V was shortened by 1 base and J by 6 bases, with 10 bases between the two germline ends. The CDR3 loop is CASSLGSRTNEQFF. CDR3 sequence (DNA): TGTGCCAGCAGCTTAGGGTCTAGGACCAATGAGCAGTTCTTC.

This chain joins TRBV6-1 and TRBJ1-3; a weak D match, TRBD1 (6 bases). Between the trimmed V and J ends, which lost 6 bases and 2 bases, there was a span of 14 bases. The CDR3 is 15 amino acids. Germline V gives CDR1 MNHNS, CDR2 SASEGT. The CDR3 DNA follows: TGTGCCAGCAGACTCCGAAGGGGGACTGGAAACACCATATATTTT. Translation: CASRLRRGTGNTIYF.

The rearrangement joins TRBV18 to TRBJ2-1; 9 bases fit TRBD2. The CDR3 spans 17 residues. The germline gives CDR1 KGHSH, CDR2 LQKENI. V was pared by 5 bases and J by 0 bases, with 8 bases of the junction left unmatched. The CDR3 DNA follows: TGTGCCAGCTCAACGACTAGCGGAGGGAGCTCCTACAATGAGCAGTTCTTC. This sequence encodes CASSTTSGGSSYNEQFF.

This chain links TRBV11-2 with TRBJ2-5, with D unclear. Trimming took 3 bases from V and 0 from J, leaving 8 bases between them. This CDR3 is 14 amino acids long. From germline, CDR1 is SGHAT and CDR2 FQNNGV. The CDR3 protein is CASSFGRYQETQYF. For the CDR3, the DNA is TGTGCCAGCAGCTTTGGGCGGTACCAAGAGACCCAGTACTTC. The full variable domain, its missing parts supplied by reference TRBV11-2 and TRBJ2-5, is EAGVAQSPRYKIIEKRQSVAFWCNPISGHATLYWYQQILGQGPKLLIQFQNNGVVDDSQLPKDRFSAERLKGVDSTLKIQPAKLEDSAVYLCASSFGRYQETQYFGPGTRLLVL.

This clone has a single count. J is TRBJ1-1 and V is TRBV6-1; tentative D call: TRBD1 (6 bases). The germline CDR1 and CDR2 sequences are MNHNS and SASEGT. V dropped 6 bases and J dropped 4 bases, with 18 bases sitting between them. CDR3 length: 15 amino acids. The CDR3 sequence is CASSPGEGRITEAFF. DNA for the CDR3: TGTGCCAGCAGCCCAGGGGAAGGGCGCATCACTGAAGCTTTCTTT.

This clone appeared a single time. This chain connects TRBV11-2 to TRBJ1-2; D call uncertain. The germline V and J ends were trimmed by 3 bases and 4 bases, with 6 bases remaining between them. The germline CDR1 and CDR2 sequences are SGHAT and FQNNGV. CDR3 length equals 12 residues. The CDR3 spells CASSFTTYGYTF. The CDR3 nucleotides read TGTGCCAGCAGCTTCACGACCTATGGCTACACCTTC.

The rearrangement links TRBV9 to TRBJ1-2; the match to TRBD1 covers 11 bases. The length of the CDR3 is 18 residues. CDR1 is SGDLS, CDR2 YYNGEE, per germline. J was trimmed by 8 bases and V by 0 bases; bases with no gene match: 15. The CDR3 loop is CASSVEGQGAWRTEGYTF. The CDR3 region has the DNA TGTGCCAGCAGCGTAGAAGGACAGGGGGCATGGAGAACGGAGGGCTACACCTTC.

The chain combines TRBV5-1 with TRBJ2-1; D not certain. The CDR3 sequence is 13 residues long. Per germline, CDR1 SGHRS and CDR2 YFSETQ. The germline V and J ends were trimmed by 8 bases and 1 base, with 10 bases remaining between them. The CDR3 protein is CASQADSYNEQFF. DNA of the CDR3: TGCGCCAGTCAGGCAGATTCCTACAATGAGCAGTTCTTC.

The chain has TRBV30 and TRBJ1-1; TRBD1 might be the D (5 bases). V was clipped by 4 bases and J by 0 bases, with 15 bases between them. This CDR3 is 15 amino acids long. Germline values: CDR1 GTSNPN, CDR2 SVGIG (reference sequence). This CDR3 is CAWTKKRDVNTEAFF. The CDR3 region has the DNA TGTGCCTGGACTAAAAAAAGGGACGTGAACACTGAAGCTTTCTTT.

The CDR3 coding sequence is TGTGCCACAATACCCCGGGGGGCGGGGTACACTGAAGCTTTCTTT. Protein: CATIPRGAGYTEAFF. The chain uses TRBV28 and TRBJ1-1, with a weak D call TRBD1 (6 bases). This CDR3 comprises 15 residues. Trimming left V 10 bases short and J 3 bases short, with 21 bases between. CDR1 and CDR2 (germline): MDHEN, SYDVKM.

For this clone: The same CDR3 can be traced to other DNA sequences in this sample. This sequence joins TRBV9 and TRBJ2-2, with TRBD1 as a possible D gene (5 bases). CDR1 SGDLS and CDR2 YYNGEE come from the germline V gene. CDR3 size: 13 residues. Trimming cost V 3 bases and J 4 bases, with 7 bases left between them. The CDR3 here is CASSADITGELFF. CDR3 DNA: TGTGCCAGCAGCGCGGACATCACCGGGGAGCTGTTTTTT.

The chain has TRBV15 and TRBJ1-2; TRBD1 might be the D (6 bases). CDR1 LNHNV and CDR2 YYDKDF come from the germline V gene (reference sequence). The CDR3 consists of 16 residues. The V end lost 1 base, the J end lost 2 bases, and 14 bases lay between the germline ends. CDR3 in DNA: TGTGCCACCAGCAGAGTCCAGGGGTGGACCAACTATGGCTACACCTTC. This sequence encodes CATSRVQGWTNYGYTF.

V usage is TRBV9 and J usage is TRBJ1-6; D unclear. Germline V gene data show CDR1 as SGDLS and CDR2 as YYNGEE. This CDR3 region has 14 residues. Trimming took off 0 bases at V and 9 bases at J, with 10 bases between the two ends. The CDR3 nucleotides read TGTGCCAGCAGCGTAGTGGATCAAATTTCACCCCTCCACTTT. Its protein is CASSVVDQISPLHF. Full variable domain (remainder filled in from reference TRBV9 and TRBJ1-6): DSGVTQTPKHLITATGQRVTLRCSPRSGDLSVYWYQQSLDQGLQFLIQYYNGEERAKGNILERFSAQQFPDLHSELNLSSLELGDSALYFCASSVVDQISPLHFGNGTRLTVT.

The chain is built from TRBV11-1 and TRBJ2-2; D tentatively fits TRBD1 or TRBD2 (5 bases each). The CDR3 contains 15 residues. Germline V gene sequence: CDR1 SGHAT, CDR2 FQDESV (reference sequence). Trimming took off 5 bases at V and 1 base at J, with 11 bases between the two ends. In nucleotides, the CDR3 is TGTGCCAGCAGCACCCGGGACCAGAACACCGGGGAGCTGTTTTTT. It is translated as CASSTRDQNTGELFF.

In regard to this clone: The same CDR3 can be traced to other DNA sequences in this sample. The gene calls are TRBV14 and TRBJ2-7, with TRBD2 matching over 13 bases. J gave up 2 bases and V 6 bases, and 4 bases lay outside the gene matches. From germline, CDR1 is SGHDN and CDR2 FVKESK. CDR3 length equals 15 residues. DNA of the CDR3: TGTGCCAGCAGTCGACTAGCGGGAGGCCCCTACGAGCAGTACTTC. It yields the protein CASSRLAGGPYEQYF.

V and J are TRBV6-5 and TRBJ2-1, with D hard to call. The CDR3 is made up of 15 amino acids. Per germline, CDR1 MNHEY and CDR2 SVGAGI. V was trimmed by 0 bases and J by 3 bases, leaving 9 bases between them. The CDR3 DNA is TGTGCCAGCAGTTACTCGCCAGGCCGCTACAATGAGCAGTTCTTC. It is translated as CASSYSPGRYNEQFF.

This chain connects TRBV7-8 to TRBJ1-3, with D possibly matching TRBD1 (6 bases). The germline V and J ends were trimmed by 6 bases and 4 bases, with 10 bases remaining between them. Germline lookup yields CDR1 SGHVS and CDR2 FQNEAQ. The CDR3 length is 13 residues. The CDR3 region is CASRPGAGNTIYF. CDR3 DNA sequence: TGTGCCAGCAGACCAGGGGCCGGAAACACCATATATTTT.

V and J are TRBV9 and TRBJ2-1, with D unresolved. The CDR3 totals 15 residues. Trimming removed 3 bases at V and 8 bases at J, with 18 bases between. Germline V gene sequence: CDR1 SGDLS, CDR2 YYNGEE. For the CDR3, the DNA is TGTGCCAGCAGCGCACTCCTTGGGCCCTGGGATGAGCAGTTCTTC. Translation: CASSALLGPWDEQFF.

The V gene is TRBV2, the J gene TRBJ2-7, with D unresolved. Per the germline V gene, CDR1 is SNHLY and CDR2 is FYNNEI. CDR3 size: 11 residues. Trimming shortened V by 8 bases and J by 6 bases, and 11 bases separated the two germline ends. The CDR3 coding sequence is TGTGCCAGCGTCCGTGTTGGCGAGCAGTACTTC. Translation gives CASVRVGEQYF.

The chain joins TRBV5-1 to TRBJ2-7; D unresolved. This CDR3 contains 15 residues. Trimming shortened V by 0 bases and J by 2 bases, and 12 bases separated the two germline ends. The V gene's germline CDR1 is SGHRS and CDR2 YFSETQ. The CDR3 DNA follows: TGCGCCAGCAGCTTGGAGGTATCATATACCTACGAGCAGTACTTC. Its protein product is CASSLEVSYTYEQYF.

This clone was found once. The gene calls are TRBV30 and TRBJ2-1, with D possibly TRBD2 on 6 matching bases. The ends were cut back, 3 bases at V and 3 bases at J, with 21 bases in the middle. The CDR3 consists of 17 residues. Per germline, CDR1 GTSNPN and CDR2 SVGIG (reference sequence). The CDR3 protein is CAWRGGPWRQSYNEQFF. The CDR3 region has the DNA TGTGCCTGGAGGGGGGGACCCTGGCGGCAAAGCTACAATGAGCAGTTCTTC. Complete variable domain (other parts from reference TRBV30 and TRBJ2-1): SQTIHQWPATLVQPVGSPLSLECTVEGTSNPNLYWYRQAAGRGLQLLFYSVGIGQISSEVPQNLSASRPQDRQFILSSKKLLLSDSGFYLCAWRGGPWRQSYNEQFFGPGTRLTVL.

Comments on this clone: The same CDR3 arises from other DNA sequences in this sample as well. CDR3 residues: CATSREGGGNQPQHF. The CDR3 DNA reads as TGTGCCACCAGCAGAGAAGGGGGGGGAAATCAGCCCCAGCATTTT. The chain combines TRBV15 with TRBJ1-5, with a tentative D call TRBD1 (6 bases). CDR3 length: 15 residues. The germline V gene has CDR1 LNHNV and CDR2 YYDKDF (reference sequence). Between the trimmed V and J ends, which lost 0 bases and 4 bases, there was a span of 10 bases.

The rearrangement uses TRBV6-5 and TRBJ2-7; either TRBD1 or TRBD2 may fit D (6 bases each). This CDR3 spans 15 amino acids. V lost 6 bases and J lost 4, with 19 bases in between. Germline loops: CDR1 MNHEY, CDR2 SVGAGI. CDR3 in DNA: TGTGCCAGCAGGAACATTCGAGGGGGACTGTACGAGCAGTACTTC. It yields the protein CASRNIRGGLYEQYF.

This clone was counted only a few times. Additional DNA sequences in this sample encode the identical CDR3. The DNA for the CDR3 is TGCGCCAGCAGCTTGGGTACAGCGGATGGCTACACCTTC. Protein sequence: CASSLGTADGYTF. This chain joins TRBV5-1 and TRBJ1-2; no reliable D call. The V end lost 0 bases, the J end lost 6 bases, and 9 bases lay between the germline ends. Germline V gene lookup returns CDR1 SGHRS and CDR2 YFSETQ. The CDR3 loop spans 13 amino acids.

The V gene is TRBV5-5, the J gene TRBJ2-7; D ambiguous. Trimming stripped 1 base from V and 2 bases from J, with 10 bases between. This CDR3 is built from 14 residues. CDR1 and CDR2 from the germline V gene are SGHKS and YYEKEE (reference sequence). CDR3 residues: CASSLYPDTYEQYF. CDR3 sequence (DNA): TGTGCCAGCAGCTTGTACCCAGACACCTACGAGCAGTACTTC.